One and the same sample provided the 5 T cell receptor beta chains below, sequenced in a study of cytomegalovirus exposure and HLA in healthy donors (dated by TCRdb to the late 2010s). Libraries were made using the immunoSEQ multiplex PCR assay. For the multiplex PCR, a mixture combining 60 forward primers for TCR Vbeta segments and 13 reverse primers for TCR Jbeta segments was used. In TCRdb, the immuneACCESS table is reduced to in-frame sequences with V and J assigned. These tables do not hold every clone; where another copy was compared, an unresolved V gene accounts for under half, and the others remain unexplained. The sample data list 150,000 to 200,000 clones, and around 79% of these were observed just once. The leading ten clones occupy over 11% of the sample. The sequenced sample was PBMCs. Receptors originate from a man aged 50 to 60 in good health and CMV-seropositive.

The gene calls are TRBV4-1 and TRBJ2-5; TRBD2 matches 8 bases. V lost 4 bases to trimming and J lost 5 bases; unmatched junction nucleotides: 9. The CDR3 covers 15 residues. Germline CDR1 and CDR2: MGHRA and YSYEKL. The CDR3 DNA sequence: TGCGCCAGCAGCCCAGACTCGGGGGGGCGGGAGACCCAGTACTTC. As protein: CASSPDSGGRETQYF.

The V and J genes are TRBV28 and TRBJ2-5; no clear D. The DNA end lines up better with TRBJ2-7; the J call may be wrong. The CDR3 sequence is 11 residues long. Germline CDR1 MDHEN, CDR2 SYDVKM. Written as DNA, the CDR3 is TGTGCCAGCAGTTCTTTCTACGAGCAGTACTTC. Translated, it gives CASSSFYEQYF.

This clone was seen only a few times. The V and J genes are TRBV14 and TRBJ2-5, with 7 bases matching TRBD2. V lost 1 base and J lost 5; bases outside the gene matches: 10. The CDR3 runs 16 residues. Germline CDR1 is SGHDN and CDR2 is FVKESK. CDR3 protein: CASSQGTSFWGETQYF. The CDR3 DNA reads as TGTGCCAGCAGCCAAGGGACTAGTTTTTGGGGGGAGACCCAGTACTTC.

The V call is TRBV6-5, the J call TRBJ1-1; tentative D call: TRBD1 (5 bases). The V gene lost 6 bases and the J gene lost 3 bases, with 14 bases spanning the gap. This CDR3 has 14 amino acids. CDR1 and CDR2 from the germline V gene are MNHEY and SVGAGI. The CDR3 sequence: CASRSIARDTEAFF. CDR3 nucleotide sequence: TGTGCCAGCAGGTCCATAGCCAGGGACACTGAAGCTTTCTTT.

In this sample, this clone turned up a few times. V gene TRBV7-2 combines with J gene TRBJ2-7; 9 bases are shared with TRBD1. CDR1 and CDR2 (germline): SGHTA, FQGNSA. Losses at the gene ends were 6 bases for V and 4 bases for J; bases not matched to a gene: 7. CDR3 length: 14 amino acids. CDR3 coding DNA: TGTGCCAGCAGACCGGGACAGGGATCTTACGAGCAGTACTTC. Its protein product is CASRPGQGSYEQYF.